This TCR beta chain was identified in a study of blood T cell repertoires in COVID-19. Trimming left V 3 bases short and J 6 bases short, with 5 bases between. The CDR3 runs to 12 residues. The repertoire was sequenced with immunoSEQ multiplex PCR; TCRdb's copy has only in-frame clones and lacks some. The table lists 30,000 to 35,000 clones, more than 85% of them singletons. The sequence was obtained from a human donor in a cohort sampled during active COVID-19. The material sequenced was peripheral blood. The genes are TRBV12-3 or TRBV12-4 and TRBJ2-2; D gene unclear. CDR3 in amino acids: CASSLAAGELFF. CDR3 coding DNA: TGTGCCAGCAGTTTGGCCGCCGGGGAGCTGTTTTTT.